The following is a TCR beta chain sequence with its context. Its antigen is not identified. Amplification yielded TCR beta CDR3 regions, with RNA transcripts as the source. HTBI primers drove first-round RT-PCR of the TCR CDR3. MiXCR, applied by TCRdb to the multiplex PCR reads, yields one record per CDR3 protein. The repertoire holds around 600,000 distinct CDR3 sequences, 45% seen once, with less than 9% in the top ten. The sample belongs to a study of T cells in Graves' hyperthyroidism and ophthalmopathy. Overall study results and limits: Clonotypes that were expanded in thyroid above 0.001 mostly appeared in blood too. Separating ophthalmopathy from stable hyperthyroidism was achieved by a 13 V-J model.

In making diagnoses, clinical symptoms, serum thyroxine and TRAb, thyroid ultrasound and orbital computed tomography were all used. This TCR derives from an adult man with Graves' disease, either hyperthyroidism or ophthalmopathy (not recorded which). Material for sequencing was peripheral blood or thyroid tissue (not recorded which).

The CDR3 coding sequence is TGTGCCACCAGCAGAGATATCGGGTCCCTCCACTTT. Translation gives CATSRDIGSLHF. The chain uses TRBV15 and TRBJ1-6, with D hard to call. The germline V gene has CDR1 LNHNV and CDR2 YYDKDF (reference sequence). This CDR3 is 12 amino acids long. Trimming stripped 0 bases from V and 14 bases from J, with 8 bases between.